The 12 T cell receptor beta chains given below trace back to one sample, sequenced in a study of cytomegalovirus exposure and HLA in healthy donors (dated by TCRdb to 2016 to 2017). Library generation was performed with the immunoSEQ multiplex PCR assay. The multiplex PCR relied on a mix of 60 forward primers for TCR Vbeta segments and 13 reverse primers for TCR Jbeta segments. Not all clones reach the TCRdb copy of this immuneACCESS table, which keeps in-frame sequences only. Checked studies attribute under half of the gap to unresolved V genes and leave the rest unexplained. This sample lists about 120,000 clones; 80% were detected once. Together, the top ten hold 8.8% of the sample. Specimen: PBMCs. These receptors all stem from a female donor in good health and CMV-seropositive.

CDR3 DNA: TGTGCCAGTAGTATACAGGGTTACAATGAGCAGTTCTTC. Residues: CASSIQGYNEQFF. The chain joins TRBV19 to TRBJ2-1; perhaps TRBD1 as D (5 bases). The CDR3 contains 13 residues. The ends were cut back, 2 bases at V and 4 bases at J, with 6 bases in the middle. The germline gives CDR1 LNHDA, CDR2 SQIVND (reference sequence).

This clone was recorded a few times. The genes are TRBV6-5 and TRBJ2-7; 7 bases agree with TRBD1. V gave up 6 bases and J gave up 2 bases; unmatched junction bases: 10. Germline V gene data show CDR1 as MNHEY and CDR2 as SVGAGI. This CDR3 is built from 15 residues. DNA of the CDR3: TGTGCCAGCAGGGAGGACAGGTCGGGGACCTACGAGCAGTACTTC. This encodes CASREDRSGTYEQYF.

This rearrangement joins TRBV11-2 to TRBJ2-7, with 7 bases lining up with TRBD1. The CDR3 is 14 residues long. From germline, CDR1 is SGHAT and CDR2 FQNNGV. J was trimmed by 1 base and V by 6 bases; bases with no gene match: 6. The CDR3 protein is CASSSPGQSYEQYF. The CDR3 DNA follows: TGTGCCAGCAGTTCGCCGGGACAGTCCTACGAGCAGTACTTC.

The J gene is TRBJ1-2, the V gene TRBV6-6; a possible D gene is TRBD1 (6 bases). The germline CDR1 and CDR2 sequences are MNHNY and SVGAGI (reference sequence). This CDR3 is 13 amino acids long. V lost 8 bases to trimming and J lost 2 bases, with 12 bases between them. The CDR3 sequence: CASVEGGNYGYTF. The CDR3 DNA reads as TGTGCCAGCGTCGAGGGGGGGAACTATGGCTACACCTTC.

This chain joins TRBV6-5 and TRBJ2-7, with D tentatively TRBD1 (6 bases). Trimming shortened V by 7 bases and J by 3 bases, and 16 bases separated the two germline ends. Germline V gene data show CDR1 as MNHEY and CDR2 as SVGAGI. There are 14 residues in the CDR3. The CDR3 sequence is CASTARGQGYEQYF. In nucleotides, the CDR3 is TGTGCCAGCACCGCCAGGGGACAAGGCTACGAGCAGTACTTC.

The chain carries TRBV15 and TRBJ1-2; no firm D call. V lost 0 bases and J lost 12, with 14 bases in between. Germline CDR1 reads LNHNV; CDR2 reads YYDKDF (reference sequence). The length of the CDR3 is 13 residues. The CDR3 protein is CATSRDGRTKDTF. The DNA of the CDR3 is TGTGCCACCAGCAGAGATGGGAGGACCAAGGACACCTTC. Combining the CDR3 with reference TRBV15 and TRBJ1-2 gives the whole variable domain DAMVIQNPRYQVTQFGKPVTLSCSQTLNHNVMYWYQQKSSQAPKLLFHYYDKDFNNEADTPDNFQSRRPNTSFCFLDIRSPGLGDTAMYLCATSRDGRTKDTFGSGTRLTVV.

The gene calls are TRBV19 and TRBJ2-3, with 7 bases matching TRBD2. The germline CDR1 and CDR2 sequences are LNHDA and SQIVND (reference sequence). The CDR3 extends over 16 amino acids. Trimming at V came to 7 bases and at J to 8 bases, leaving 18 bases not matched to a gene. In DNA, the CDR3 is TGTGCCAGTACCAACCCCGGGACTGGGGGGGTGGGTACGCAGTATTTT. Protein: CASTNPGTGGVGTQYF.

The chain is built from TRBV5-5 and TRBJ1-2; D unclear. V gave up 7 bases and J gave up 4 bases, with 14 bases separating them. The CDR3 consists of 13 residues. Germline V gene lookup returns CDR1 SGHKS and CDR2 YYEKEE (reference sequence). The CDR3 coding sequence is TGTGCCAGCTCGAACCCCTCGGGCTATGGCTACACCTTC. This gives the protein CASSNPSGYGYTF.

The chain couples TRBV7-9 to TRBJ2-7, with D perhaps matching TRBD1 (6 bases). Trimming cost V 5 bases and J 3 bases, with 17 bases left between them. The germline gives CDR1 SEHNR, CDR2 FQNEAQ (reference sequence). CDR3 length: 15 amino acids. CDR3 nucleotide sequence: TGTGCCAGCAGCCACGCCGGGACACGGATCTACGAGCAGTACTTC. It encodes CASSHAGTRIYEQYF.

CDR3 in DNA: TGCGCCAGCAGCCGGACAGGGGGTGGCACTGAAGCTTTCTTT. The encoded protein is CASSRTGGGTEAFF. This chain uses TRBV5-1 with TRBJ1-1; 10 nucleotides agree with TRBD1. The V segment lost 4 bases and the J segment 4 bases; nucleotides outside the gene matches: 4. The germline V gene encodes CDR1 SGHRS and CDR2 YFSETQ. The CDR3 extends over 14 amino acids. Using reference TRBV5-1 and TRBJ1-1 for the parts outside the CDR3, the full variable domain is KAGVTQTPRYLIKTRGQQVTLSCSPISGHRSVSWYQQTPGQGLQFLFEYFSETQRNKGNFPGRFSGRQFSNSRSEMNVSTLELGDSALYLCASSRTGGGTEAFFGQGTRLTVV.

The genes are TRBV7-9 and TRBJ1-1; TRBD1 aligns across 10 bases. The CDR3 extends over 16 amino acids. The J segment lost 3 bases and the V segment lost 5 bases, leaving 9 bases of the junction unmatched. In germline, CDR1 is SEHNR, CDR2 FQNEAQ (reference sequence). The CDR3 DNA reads TGTGCCAGCAGCAGGCGACAGGGGGCGTGGGACACTGAAGCTTTCTTT. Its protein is CASSRRQGAWDTEAFF.

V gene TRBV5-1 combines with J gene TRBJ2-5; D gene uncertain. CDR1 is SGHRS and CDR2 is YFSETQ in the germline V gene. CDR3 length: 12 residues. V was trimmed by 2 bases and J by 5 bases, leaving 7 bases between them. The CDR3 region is CASSFDWETQYF. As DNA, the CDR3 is TGCGCCAGCAGCTTCGACTGGGAGACCCAGTACTTC.